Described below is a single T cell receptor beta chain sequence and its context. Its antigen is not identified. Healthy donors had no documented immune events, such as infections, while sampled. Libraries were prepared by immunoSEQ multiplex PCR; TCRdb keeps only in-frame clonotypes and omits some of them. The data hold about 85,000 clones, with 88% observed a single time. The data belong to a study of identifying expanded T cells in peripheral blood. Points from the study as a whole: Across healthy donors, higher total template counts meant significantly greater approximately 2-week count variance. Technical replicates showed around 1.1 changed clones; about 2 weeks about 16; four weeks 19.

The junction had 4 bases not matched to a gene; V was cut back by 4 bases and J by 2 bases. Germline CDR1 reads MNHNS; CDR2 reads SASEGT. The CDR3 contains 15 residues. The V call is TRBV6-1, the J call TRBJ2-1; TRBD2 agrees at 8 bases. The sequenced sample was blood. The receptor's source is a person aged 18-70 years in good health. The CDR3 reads CASSAGLVPYNEQFF. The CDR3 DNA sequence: TGTGCCAGCAGTGCGGGACTAGTTCCCTACAATGAGCAGTTCTTC.